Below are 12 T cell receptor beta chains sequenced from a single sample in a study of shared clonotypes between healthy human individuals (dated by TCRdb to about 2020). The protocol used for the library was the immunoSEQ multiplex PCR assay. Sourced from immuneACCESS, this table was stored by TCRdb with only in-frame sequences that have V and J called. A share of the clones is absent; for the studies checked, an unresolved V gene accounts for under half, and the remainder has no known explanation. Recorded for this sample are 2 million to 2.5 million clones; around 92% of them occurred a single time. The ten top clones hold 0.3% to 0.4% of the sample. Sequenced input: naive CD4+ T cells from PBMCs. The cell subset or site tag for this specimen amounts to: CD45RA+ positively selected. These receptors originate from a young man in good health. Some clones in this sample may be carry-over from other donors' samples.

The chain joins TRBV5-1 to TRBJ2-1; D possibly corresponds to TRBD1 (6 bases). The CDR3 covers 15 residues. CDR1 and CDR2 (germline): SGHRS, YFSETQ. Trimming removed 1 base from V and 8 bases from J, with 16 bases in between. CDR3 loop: CASSLQNRVSDEQFF. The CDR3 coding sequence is TGCGCCAGCAGCTTGCAAAACAGGGTGTCGGATGAGCAGTTCTTC.

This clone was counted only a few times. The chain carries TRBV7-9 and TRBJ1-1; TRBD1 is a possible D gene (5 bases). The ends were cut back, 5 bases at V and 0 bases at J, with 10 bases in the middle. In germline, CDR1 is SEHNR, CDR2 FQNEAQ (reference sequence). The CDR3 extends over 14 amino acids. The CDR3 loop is CASSQKGMNTEAFF. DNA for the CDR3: TGTGCCAGCAGCCAAAAGGGGATGAACACTGAAGCTTTCTTT.

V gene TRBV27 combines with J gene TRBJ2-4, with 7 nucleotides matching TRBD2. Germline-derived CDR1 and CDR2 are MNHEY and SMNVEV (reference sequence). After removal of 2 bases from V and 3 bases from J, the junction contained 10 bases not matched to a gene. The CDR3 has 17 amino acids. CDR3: CASSLVGRGSGKNIQYF. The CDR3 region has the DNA TGTGCCAGCAGTTTAGTTGGGAGGGGATCGGGCAAAAACATTCAGTACTTC.

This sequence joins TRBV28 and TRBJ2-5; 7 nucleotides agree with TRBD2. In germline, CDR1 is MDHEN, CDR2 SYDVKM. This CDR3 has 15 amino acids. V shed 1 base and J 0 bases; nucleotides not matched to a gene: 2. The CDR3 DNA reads TGTGCCAGCAGTTTATTGGGGGGGTACCAAGAGACCCAGTACTTC. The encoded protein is CASSLLGGYQETQYF. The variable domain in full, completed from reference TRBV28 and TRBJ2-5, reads DVKVTQSSRYLVKRTGEKVFLECVQDMDHENMFWYRQDPGLGLRLIYFSYDVKMKEKGDIPEGYSVSREKKERFSLILESASTNQTSMYLCASSLLGGYQETQYFGPGTRLLVL.

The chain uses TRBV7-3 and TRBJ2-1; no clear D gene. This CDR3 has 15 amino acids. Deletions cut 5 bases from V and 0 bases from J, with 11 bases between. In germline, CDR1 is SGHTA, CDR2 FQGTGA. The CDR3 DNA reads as TGTGCCAGCAGCCCCGGAAGGAGCTCCTACAATGAGCAGTTCTTC. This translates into CASSPGRSSYNEQFF.

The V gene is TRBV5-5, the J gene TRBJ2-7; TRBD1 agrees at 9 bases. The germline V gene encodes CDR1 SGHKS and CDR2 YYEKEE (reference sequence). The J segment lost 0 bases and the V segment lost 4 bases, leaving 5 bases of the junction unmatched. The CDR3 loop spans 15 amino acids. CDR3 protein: CASSPLGQGSYEQYF. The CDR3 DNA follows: TGTGCCAGCAGCCCCCTGGGACAGGGCTCCTACGAGCAGTACTTC.

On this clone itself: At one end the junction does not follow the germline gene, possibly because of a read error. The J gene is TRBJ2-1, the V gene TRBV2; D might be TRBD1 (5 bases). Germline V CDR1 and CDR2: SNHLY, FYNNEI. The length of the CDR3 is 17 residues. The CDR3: CASSDPGYEPSHNEQFF. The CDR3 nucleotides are TGTGCCAGCAGTGATCCAGGGTATGAGCCCTCCCACAATGAGCAGTTCTTC.

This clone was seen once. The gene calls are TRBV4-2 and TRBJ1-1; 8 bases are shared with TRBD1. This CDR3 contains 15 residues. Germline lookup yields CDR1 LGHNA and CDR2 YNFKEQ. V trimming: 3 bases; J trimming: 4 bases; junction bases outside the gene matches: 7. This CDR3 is CASSHPDRDGTEAFF. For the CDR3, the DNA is TGTGCCAGCAGCCACCCGGACAGGGATGGCACTGAAGCTTTCTTT.

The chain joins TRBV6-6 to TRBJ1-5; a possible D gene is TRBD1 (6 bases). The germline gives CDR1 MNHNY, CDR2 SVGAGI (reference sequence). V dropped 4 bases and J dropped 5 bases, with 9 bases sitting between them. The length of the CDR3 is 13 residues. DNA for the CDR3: TGTGCCAGCAGTTCCAGGGGATATCAGCCCCAGCATTTT. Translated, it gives CASSSRGYQPQHF.

The DNA for the CDR3 is TGTGCCAGCAGTGAATTTGGGGGGACAGGGAACAGCTATGGCTACACCTTC. This encodes CASSEFGGTGNSYGYTF. The V call is TRBV25-1, the J call TRBJ1-2, with TRBD1 identical over 9 bases. Losses at the gene ends were 1 base for V and 4 bases for J; bases not matched to a gene: 10. CDR3 size: 17 residues. CDR1 MGHDK and CDR2 SYGVNS come from the germline V gene.

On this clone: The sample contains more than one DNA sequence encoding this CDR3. CDR3 coding DNA: TGTGCCAGCAGTTTACAGGGCCGCGCCTACGAGCAGTACTTC. Its translation is CASSLQGRAYEQYF. The chain recombines TRBV28 with TRBJ2-7; tentative D call: TRBD1 (5 bases). Per the germline V gene, CDR1 is MDHEN and CDR2 is SYDVKM. The V and J ends lost 2 bases and 2 bases respectively, with 10 bases between them. The length of the CDR3 is 14 residues.

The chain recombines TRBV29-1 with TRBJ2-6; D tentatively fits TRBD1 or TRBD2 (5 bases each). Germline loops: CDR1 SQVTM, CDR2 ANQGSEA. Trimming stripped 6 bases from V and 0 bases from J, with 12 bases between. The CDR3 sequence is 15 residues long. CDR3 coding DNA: TGCAGCGTGGCCGGGACGGCCTCTGGGGCCAACGTCCTGACTTTC. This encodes CSVAGTASGANVLTF.